Listed below are T cell receptor beta chains from one sample, sequenced in a study of identifying expanded T cells in peripheral blood. Some clones are missing from TCRdb's copy, which holds only in-frame ones; the method was immunoSEQ multiplex PCR. Of about 110,000 clones in the sample, about 85% were seen once. The material sequenced was blood. The receptors were sampled from a person aged 18 to 70 in good health. Both conserved end residues are trimmed from each CDR3. D genes are given only for firm matches.

j_gene: TRBJ2-6; v_gene: TRBV28; d_gene: TRBD1; CDR3aa: ASTLTGPINSGANVLT
j_gene: TRBJ1-4; v_gene: TRBV28; d_gene: -; CDR3aa: ATLIGGASNEKLF
j_gene: TRBJ2-3; v_gene: TRBV7-8; d_gene: -; CDR3aa: ASSLLDTQY
j_gene: TRBJ2-5; v_gene: TRBV5-1; d_gene: -; CDR3aa: ASKELLAETQY
j_gene: TRBJ2-7; v_gene: TRBV5-4; d_gene: TRBD2; CDR3aa: ASSLGGAGVDEQY
j_gene: TRBJ2-7; v_gene: TRBV27; d_gene: TRBD1; CDR3aa: ASSPWDREGEQY
j_gene: TRBJ2-7; v_gene: TRBV6-5; d_gene: TRBD1; CDR3aa: ASSYYDRGKYEQY
j_gene: TRBJ2-7; v_gene: TRBV21-1; d_gene: -; CDR3aa: ASSKVLGRLGEQY
j_gene: -; v_gene: TRBV7-2; d_gene: TRBD2; CDR3aa: ASSPGGGYEQY
j_gene: TRBJ1-4; v_gene: TRBV5-1; d_gene: -; CDR3aa: ASSLEATNEKLF
j_gene: TRBJ1-2; v_gene: TRBV5-4; d_gene: -; CDR3aa: ASRETGTGYT
j_gene: TRBJ1-1; v_gene: TRBV27; d_gene: TRBD1; CDR3aa: ASSPGGAFITEAF
j_gene: TRBJ2-3; v_gene: TRBV9; d_gene: -; CDR3aa: ASSPKWGLSSTDTQY
j_gene: TRBJ2-3; v_gene: TRBV5-1; d_gene: TRBD1; CDR3aa: ASPWTGSTDTQY
j_gene: TRBJ1-1; v_gene: TRBV5-1; d_gene: -; CDR3aa: ASSLGYLNTEAF
j_gene: TRBJ2-7; v_gene: TRBV7-8; d_gene: -; CDR3aa: ASSPGQSVYEQY
j_gene: TRBJ2-1; v_gene: TRBV28; d_gene: -; CDR3aa: ASRVGSYNEQF
j_gene: TRBJ2-4; v_gene: TRBV7-8; d_gene: TRBD2; CDR3aa: ASSLGGGDVIQY
j_gene: TRBJ2-1; v_gene: TRBV19; d_gene: -; CDR3aa: ASRRVGEF
j_gene: TRBJ2-5; v_gene: TRBV7-2; d_gene: -; CDR3aa: ASSNPPGGGYETQY
j_gene: TRBJ2-7; v_gene: TRBV7-9; d_gene: -; CDR3aa: ASSLGAGVYEQY
j_gene: TRBJ1-1; v_gene: TRBV21-1; d_gene: -; CDR3aa: ASSKENSRVGGMNTEAF
j_gene: TRBJ1-5; v_gene: TRBV7-2; d_gene: -; CDR3aa: ASRPTGFNQPQH
j_gene: TRBJ2-3; v_gene: TRBV5-1; d_gene: TRBD2; CDR3aa: ASSLATSGRRTDTQY
j_gene: TRBJ2-5; v_gene: TRBV9; d_gene: TRBD1; CDR3aa: ASNRGEGETQY
j_gene: TRBJ2-1; v_gene: TRBV11-2; d_gene: -; CDR3aa: ASSRPRSSYNEQF
j_gene: TRBJ2-1; v_gene: TRBV10-3; d_gene: -; CDR3aa: AIREGLSGGTNEQF
j_gene: TRBJ1-5; v_gene: TRBV28; d_gene: -; CDR3aa: ASSLLAANRGNQPQH
j_gene: TRBJ2-1; v_gene: TRBV9; d_gene: -; CDR3aa: ASSVGTAYNEQF
j_gene: TRBJ1-1; v_gene: TRBV28; d_gene: -; CDR3aa: ASNLTPMNTEAF
j_gene: TRBJ1-1; v_gene: TRBV7-8; d_gene: -; CDR3aa: ASSPRENTEAF
j_gene: TRBJ2-2; v_gene: TRBV27; d_gene: TRBD2; CDR3aa: ASSLSLAGVFTGELF
j_gene: TRBJ2-1; v_gene: TRBV7-9; d_gene: -; CDR3aa: ASSSGQGGVYEQF
j_gene: TRBJ2-1; v_gene: TRBV9; d_gene: TRBD2; CDR3aa: ASSVGTSDNNEQF
j_gene: TRBJ2-7; v_gene: TRBV28; d_gene: -; CDR3aa: ASSRGGKGEQY
j_gene: TRBJ2-1; v_gene: TRBV6-5; d_gene: -; CDR3aa: ASSPGTYNEQF
j_gene: TRBJ1-1; v_gene: TRBV6-5; d_gene: TRBD1; CDR3aa: ASRRGQASGTEAF
j_gene: TRBJ2-2; v_gene: TRBV5-1; d_gene: TRBD2; CDR3aa: ASRLIASGGPGELF
j_gene: TRBJ1-1; v_gene: TRBV29-1; d_gene: -; CDR3aa: SVSDGNTEAF
j_gene: TRBJ1-1; v_gene: TRBV18; d_gene: TRBD1; CDR3aa: ASSPGTGREAF
j_gene: TRBJ2-1; v_gene: TRBV14; d_gene: TRBD2; CDR3aa: ASSQLGTSGYNEQF
j_gene: TRBJ1-3; v_gene: TRBV6-1; d_gene: -; CDR3aa: ASSLSGNTIY
j_gene: TRBJ2-1; v_gene: TRBV29-1; d_gene: TRBD2; CDR3aa: SVEALREASYNEQF